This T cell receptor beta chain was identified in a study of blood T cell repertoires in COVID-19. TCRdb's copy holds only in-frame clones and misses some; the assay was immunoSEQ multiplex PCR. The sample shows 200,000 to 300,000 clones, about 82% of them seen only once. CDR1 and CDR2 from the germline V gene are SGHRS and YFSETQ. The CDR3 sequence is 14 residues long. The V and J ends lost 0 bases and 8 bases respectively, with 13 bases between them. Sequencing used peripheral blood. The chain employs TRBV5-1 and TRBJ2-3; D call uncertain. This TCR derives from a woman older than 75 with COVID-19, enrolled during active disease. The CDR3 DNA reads TGCGCCAGCAGCTTGGGCGGCGTCATAGTTACGCAGTATTTT. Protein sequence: CASSLGGVIVTQYF.